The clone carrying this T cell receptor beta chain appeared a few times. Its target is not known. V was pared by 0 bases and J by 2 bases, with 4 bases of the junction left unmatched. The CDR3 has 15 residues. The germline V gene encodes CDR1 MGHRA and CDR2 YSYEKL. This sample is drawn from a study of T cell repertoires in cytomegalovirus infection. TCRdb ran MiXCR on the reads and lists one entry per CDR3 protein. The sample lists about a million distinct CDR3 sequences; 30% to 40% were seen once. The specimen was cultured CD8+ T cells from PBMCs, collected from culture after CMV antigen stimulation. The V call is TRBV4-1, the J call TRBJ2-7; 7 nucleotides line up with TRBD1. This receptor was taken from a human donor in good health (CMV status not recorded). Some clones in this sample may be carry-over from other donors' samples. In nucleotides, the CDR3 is TGCGCCAGCAGCCAAGAGCCACAGGGGCCCTACGAGCAGTACTTC. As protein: CASSQEPQGPYEQYF.